Listed below are T cell receptor beta chains from one sample, sequenced in a study of T cell responses to AZD1222 COVID-19 vaccine. The data were produced by immunoSEQ multiplex PCR, yet TCRdb's version contains in-frame clones alone and is incomplete. The sample has 150,000 or so clones; 93% are singletons. Sequenced here: peripheral blood, sampled on day 0 of AZD1222 vaccination. The receptors were gathered from an adult in good health. CDR3s include the opening cysteine and the closing phenylalanine or tryptophan.

J | V | CDR3
TRBJ1-4 | TRBV25-1 | CASSEYSAGANEKLFF
TRBJ1-2 | TRBV6-5 | CASSYGWHGSSGYTF
TRBJ1-3 | TRBV10-3 | CAISETLEFSGNTIYF
TRBJ1-5 | TRBV10-2 | CASSPRIGNQPQHF
TRBJ1-2 | TRBV21-1 | CASSKGGDAVYGHTF
TRBJ2-1 | TRBV7-8 | CASSPQGRGSYNEQFF
TRBJ2-1 | TRBV11-3 | CASSSWDRERGEQFF
TRBJ1-2 | TRBV6-5 | CAIRQGGGYGYTF
TRBJ2-7 | TRBV5-1 | CASSLGTSGIISYEQYF
TRBJ1-3 | TRBV18 | CASSRLGRSGNTIYF
TRBJ2-7 | TRBV7-2 | CASSLYGGQGRSEQYF
TRBJ2-2 | TRBV20-1 | CSASRQGDTGELFF
TRBJ2-2 | TRBV4-2 | CASSQDRPSGGPRTGELFF
TRBJ1-2 | TRBV12-3/TRBV12-4 | CASSSSVNYGYTF
TRBJ1-4 | TRBV9 | CASSPQGGSNEKLFF
TRBJ2-7 | TRBV6-5 | CASSRTYYEQYF
TRBJ1-1 | TRBV19 | CASSIWGGAPNTEAFF
TRBJ1-5 | TRBV28 | CASSLRGGVQPQHF
TRBJ2-7 | TRBV7-9 | CASSLVTGAYEQYF
TRBJ1-5 | TRBV7-8 | CASSLGGSTTYSNQPQHF
TRBJ2-2 | TRBV29-1 | CSVEVSGTGGVAGELFF
TRBJ2-1 | TRBV29-1 | CSTNGASETYNEQFF
TRBJ2-1 | TRBV7-9 | CASRGLAGYNEQFF
TRBJ2-7 | TRBV7-9 | CASEKDTSYEQYF
TRBJ1-2 | TRBV7-9 | CASSLDGETNYGYTF
TRBJ1-4 | TRBV28 | CASSSRFSQGRIGEKLFF
TRBJ1-1 | TRBV10-3 | CAISESREGTEAFF
TRBJ1-2 | TRBV18 | CASSPPGTVNYGYTF
TRBJ1-2 | TRBV5-1 | CASSLADRVDGYTF
TRBJ2-5 | TRBV6-1 | CASSEALDPGETQYF
TRBJ1-4 | TRBV15 | CATSRVKWVTNEKLFF
TRBJ1-3 | TRBV9 | CASSPWFSGNTIYF
TRBJ2-7 | TRBV7-2 | CASSLDFGSYEQYF
TRBJ2-7 | TRBV19 | CASSIRGTGAYEQYF
TRBJ1-4 | TRBV28 | CASHGTVATNEKLFF
TRBJ2-7 | TRBV11-3 | CASSLGRWGEQYF
TRBJ2-7 | TRBV13 | CASSTRGQGIYEQYF
TRBJ1-1 | TRBV28 | CASRVHNTEAFF
TRBJ1-1 | TRBV27 | CASSLWGENTEAFF
TRBJ2-3 | TRBV3-1/TRBV3-2 | CASTIRGGGTDTQYF
TRBJ1-1 | TRBV5-4 | CASSLGGQGFDTEAFF
TRBJ2-7 | TRBV14 | CASSQAGDTYEQYF
TRBJ1-5 | TRBV19 | CASSIGTGSYQPQHF
TRBJ2-7 | TRBV14 | CASSQGLAGVNEQYF
TRBJ2-5 | TRBV5-1 | CASSLEPAQETQYF
TRBJ2-3 | TRBV3-1/TRBV3-2 | CASSGGDTQYF
TRBJ1-1 | TRBV6-5 | CASSSTAANTEAFF
TRBJ1-1 | TRBV12-5 | CASGLAGTVNTEAFF
TRBJ2-5 | TRBV7-2 | CASSLRTEETQYF
TRBJ1-1 | TRBV5-4 | CASSKGQLNTEAFF
TRBJ1-1 | TRBV4-1 | CASSQGRTLGRYRETFF
TRBJ1-5 | TRBV30 | CAWSSGADSQHF
TRBJ2-2 | TRBV6-5 | CASSYSGQNTGELFF
TRBJ2-3 | TRBV12-5 | CASGPSGTDTQYF
TRBJ1-3 | TRBV7-8 | CASSPGLSRNTIYF